These 20 T cell receptor beta chains came from one sample sequenced in a study of T cell repertoires in cytomegalovirus infection (dated by TCRdb to between 2018 and 2020). Sample treatment or condition, as interpreted from the label and publication: in vitro stimulation with specific CMV peptide epitopes to enrich CMV-specific T cells. Sequenced on an Illumina HiSeq 1500. TCRdb reprocessed the public reads (quality trimming at Q25 with fastp, clone calling with MiXCR) and kept in-frame beta chains. Under each unique CDR3 protein, matching rows form one entry showing the most common genes and DNA. The sample profile shows roughly 120,000 distinct CDR3 sequences; about 28% of them were found once. The top ten clonotypes cover about 81% of the sample. Antigen specificity for these receptors is unknown. The sample here was CD8+ T cells from cultured PBMCs, taken from culture after CMV antigen stimulation. Receptors were obtained from a human donor in good health (CMV status not recorded). Some clones in this sample may be carry-over from other donors' samples.

The chain is built from TRBV4-1 and TRBJ1-1; D is unresolved. CDR1 is MGHRA, CDR2 YSYEKL, per germline. V lost 1 base, J lost 0 bases, and 9 bases lay in between. The CDR3 is 15 residues long. CDR3 DNA sequence: TGCGCCAGCAGCCAAGGAGCATCTATGAACACTGAAGCTTTCTTT. Its protein is CASSQGASMNTEAFF.

The J gene is TRBJ1-2, the V gene TRBV6-5; D ambiguous. With 8 bases removed from V and 4 bases from J, the gap between germline ends came to 20 bases. Germline CDR1 MNHEY, CDR2 SVGAGI. The CDR3 length is 15 residues. The CDR3 is CASGWLAGDVYGYTF. The CDR3 DNA reads as TGTGCCAGCGGGTGGCTGGCGGGCGACGTCTATGGCTACACCTTC.

This rearrangement joins TRBV4-3 to TRBJ2-5; 10 bases are a match to TRBD1. V lost 3 bases and J lost 3; bases outside the gene matches: 7. Germline values: CDR1 LGHNA, CDR2 YSLEER. This CDR3 has 16 amino acids. The CDR3 is CASSHRSGTGEETQYF. CDR3 DNA sequence: TGCGCCAGCAGCCACCGATCCGGGACAGGGGAAGAGACCCAGTACTTC.

This clonotype was recorded many times. V gene TRBV19 combines with J gene TRBJ2-7, with 9 bases aligning to TRBD1. Germline V gene lookup returns CDR1 LNHDA and CDR2 SQIVND (reference sequence). Germline trimming cut 5 bases from V and 3 bases from J; bases unmatched to any gene: 5. This CDR3 contains 14 residues. CDR3 sequence: CASSGRDRDYEQYF. In nucleotides, the CDR3 is TGTGCCAGTAGTGGTCGGGACAGGGACTACGAGCAGTACTTC.

This clonotype was recorded a few times. V and J are TRBV6-2 or TRBV6-3 and TRBJ2-3, with TRBD1 as a possible D gene (6 bases). V lost 0 bases and J lost 0, with 13 bases in between. This CDR3 is 17 amino acids long. Looked up from germline, CDR1 is MNHEY and CDR2 is SVGEGT. The CDR3 DNA follows: TGTGCCAGCAGTTACTCGAGAGGGGGAAAAAGCACAGATACGCAGTATTTT. It yields the protein CASSYSRGGKSTDTQYF.

The table lists this clonotype with a few counts. The chain joins TRBV20-1 to TRBJ1-4, with TRBD1 identical over 11 bases. The germline CDR1 and CDR2 sequences are DFQATT and SNEGSKA (reference sequence). The CDR3 extends over 15 amino acids. The V and J ends lost 3 bases and 6 bases, in that order; junction bases with no gene match: 6. The CDR3 reads CSARSRGQGDEKLFF. In DNA form, the CDR3 reads TGCAGTGCTAGGTCGCGGGGACAGGGGGATGAAAAACTGTTTTTT.

The rearrangement joins TRBV20-1 to TRBJ1-1, with 8 bases identical to TRBD1. The CDR3 spans 13 residues. Germline CDR1 reads DFQATT; CDR2 reads SNEGSKA (reference sequence). Trimming took 5 bases from V and 0 from J; bases not matched to a gene: 2. The CDR3 spells CSAEDRVNTEAFF. In DNA form, the CDR3 reads TGCAGTGCTGAGGACAGGGTGAACACTGAAGCTTTCTTT.

The gene calls are TRBV19 and TRBJ1-2, with D possibly TRBD1 on 5 matching bases. The CDR3 totals 16 residues. Per germline, CDR1 LNHDA and CDR2 SQIVND (reference sequence). The germline V and J ends were trimmed by 5 bases and 4 bases, with 20 bases remaining between them. The CDR3 spells CASSPPGMGDFYGYTF. CDR3 coding DNA: TGTGCCAGTAGTCCACCCGGGATGGGGGACTTCTATGGCTACACCTTC.

The chain uses TRBV5-6 and TRBJ1-2; D is perhaps TRBD1 (5 bases). Germline V gene data show CDR1 as SGHDT and CDR2 as YYEEEE. The CDR3 sequence is 11 residues long. V lost 2 bases and J 8 bases, leaving 7 bases between the germline ends. The CDR3 loop is CASSFRGGYTF. CDR3 bases: TGTGCCAGCAGCTTCCGGGGCGGCTACACCTTC.

This clonotype has only a few counts. CDR3 protein: CASSDHYKLGEAFF. The CDR3 region has the DNA TGTGCCAGCAGTGACCATTATAAGCTTGGCGAAGCTTTCTTT. The chain uses TRBV6-1 and TRBJ1-1; D not certain. Germline assignment: CDR1 MNHNS and CDR2 SASEGT. V was pared by 3 bases and J by 8 bases, with 16 bases between. The CDR3 covers 14 residues.

This rearrangement joins TRBV19 to TRBJ2-7, with 10 bases that match TRBD1. V lost 3 bases and J lost 5; bases outside the gene matches: 4. Germline CDR1 LNHDA, CDR2 SQIVND (reference sequence). The CDR3 sequence is 14 residues long. CDR3 bases: TGTGCCAGTAGTATTGGGACAGGGGCCGACGAGCAGTACTTC. Protein sequence: CASSIGTGADEQYF.

The chain uses TRBV4-1 and TRBJ2-1; D may be TRBD2 (6 bases). Germline loops: CDR1 MGHRA, CDR2 YSYEKL. The CDR3 length is 13 residues. Trimming stripped 2 bases from V and 7 bases from J, with 9 bases between. The CDR3 loop reads CASSQPGVNEQFF. Written as DNA, the CDR3 is TGCGCCAGCAGCCAACCGGGGGTAAATGAGCAGTTCTTC.

This clonotype was found a few times. The DNA of the CDR3 is TGTGCCACCTCGGGACGGCCGTACAATGAGCAGTTCTTC. It yields the protein CATSGRPYNEQFF. The genes are TRBV15 and TRBJ2-1, with D tentatively TRBD1 or TRBD2 (5 bases each). The CDR3 loop spans 13 amino acids. Looked up from germline, CDR1 is LNHNV and CDR2 is YYDKDF (reference sequence). V was shortened by 8 bases and J by 4 bases, with 12 bases between the two germline ends.

The V gene is TRBV7-2, the J gene TRBJ2-7; perhaps D is TRBD1 or TRBD2 (5 bases each). The CDR3 length is 11 residues. Deletions cut 5 bases from V and 6 bases from J, with 8 bases between. Germline lookup yields CDR1 SGHTA and CDR2 FQGNSA. CDR3 DNA sequence: TGTGCCAGCAGCCCAGGGACCGAGCAGTACTTC. Its translation: CASSPGTEQYF.

This clonotype was observed a few times. The J gene is TRBJ2-7, the V gene TRBV9; D might be TRBD2 (6 bases). Germline CDR1 and CDR2: SGDLS and YYNGEE. The CDR3 spans 13 residues. V was clipped by 2 bases and J by 6 bases, with 12 bases between them. DNA of the CDR3: TGTGCCAGCAGCGTCAGCGGGTTGGGCGAGCAGTACTTC. Its protein is CASSVSGLGEQYF. The complete variable domain, with remaining parts taken from reference TRBV9 and TRBJ2-7, reads DSGVTQTPKHLITATGQRVTLRCSPRSGDLSVYWYQQSLDQGLQFLIQYYNGEERAKGNILERFSAQQFPDLHSELNLSSLELGDSALYFCASSVSGLGEQYFGPGTRLTVT.

This clonotype came up many times. This chain links TRBV7-2 with TRBJ2-5, with 7 bases matching TRBD2. Germline loops: CDR1 SGHTA, CDR2 FQGNSA. V lost 3 bases and J lost 5; bases outside the gene matches: 3. The length of the CDR3 is 13 residues. CDR3 coding DNA: TGTGCCAGCAGCTTGTACGGGGGGGAGACCCAGTACTTC. This translates into CASSLYGGETQYF.

This clonotype was detected ten times or more. This chain joins TRBV12-3 or TRBV12-4 and TRBJ2-7; TRBD1 matches 10 bases. V lost 8 bases and J lost 4; bases outside the gene matches: 5. The CDR3 covers 13 residues. CDR3 in amino acids: CASRTDRGYEQYF. In DNA, the CDR3 is TGTGCCAGCCGCACGGACAGGGGGTACGAGCAGTACTTC.

Worth noting for this clonotype: The conserved closing phenylalanine or tryptophan is absent in this CDR3, likely reflecting a read error. No DNA is shown, since the ends of the CDR3 on it are uncertain; the CDR3 is the one TCRdb lists. The CDR3 spells CASSLGQKNT. The chain uses TRBV28 and TRBJ1-1. CDR1 is MDHEN, CDR2 SYDVKM, per germline. Both ends counted, the CDR3 spans 10 residues.

This clonotype has a handful of counts. The chain carries TRBV2 and TRBJ1-5, with a weak D call TRBD1 (6 bases). Germline V gives CDR1 SNHLY, CDR2 FYNNEI. V was clipped by 6 bases and J by 2 bases, with 17 bases between them. This CDR3 region has 16 residues. This CDR3 is CASRDSPRVGNQPQHF. The CDR3, as DNA: TGTGCCAGCAGGGACAGCCCCAGGGTGGGCAATCAGCCCCAGCATTTT.

The J gene is TRBJ2-1, the V gene TRBV7-9, with 7 bases identical to TRBD2. CDR1 is SEHNR, CDR2 FQNEAQ, per germline (reference sequence). Trimming cost V 3 bases and J 0 bases; bases outside gene matches: 5. CDR3 length: 16 amino acids. CDR3 residues: CASSFEAGVSYNEQFF. CDR3 coding DNA: TGTGCCAGCAGCTTTGAGGCGGGGGTCTCCTACAATGAGCAGTTCTTC.